These T cell receptor beta chains were read from a single sample in a study of cytomegalovirus exposure and HLA in healthy donors. Only in-frame clones appear in the TCRdb table, and some are missing; sequencing was by immunoSEQ multiplex PCR. The table shows 120,000 to 150,000 clones, with about a tenth occurring only once. The sample taken for sequencing was PBMCs. The receptors shown here come from a male donor in good health and CMV-seronegative. CDR3s include the opening cysteine and the closing phenylalanine or tryptophan. Fields, in order: J gene, clone size, D gene, V gene, CDR3 protein, CDR3 DNA. A D gene is named only where the DNA matches it firmly. Some rows have no size entry. The others give once, few or many, or a class for an expanded clone.

TRBJ2-5 | NA | NA | TRBV29-1 | CSVRRRGETQYF | TGCAGCGTTAGGCGTCGGGGGGAGACCCAGTACTTC
TRBJ2-1 | few | NA | TRBV4-3 | CASSLRGEGVHNEQFF | TGCGCCAGCAGCCTAAGGGGAGAGGGGGTCCACAATGAGCAGTTCTTC
TRBJ1-1 | NA | NA | TRBV6-5 | CASSYSLRNTEAFF | TGTGCCAGCAGTTACTCCTTGCGAAACACTGAAGCTTTCTTT
TRBJ2-3 | NA | NA | TRBV6-5 | CASTPPGADTQYF | TGTGCCAGCACCCCGCCCGGGGCAGATACGCAGTATTTT
TRBJ2-7 | NA | TRBD1 | TRBV7-9 | CASSVDRDHEQYF | TGTGCCAGCAGCGTGGACAGGGACCACGAGCAGTACTTC
TRBJ1-3 | few | NA | TRBV6-5 | CASSTPRSSGNTIYF | TGTGCCAGCAGTACCCCGAGGAGCTCTGGAAACACCATATATTTT
TRBJ2-1 | few | TRBD2 | TRBV19 | CASSIEGLAPYNEQFF | TGTGCCAGTAGTATAGAGGGACTAGCCCCATACAATGAGCAGTTCTTC
TRBJ1-1 | NA | NA | TRBV19 | CASSLVNPVFAFF | TGTGCCAGTAGTCTCGTGAACCCAGTGTTCGCTTTCTTT
TRBJ1-2 | NA | TRBD1 | TRBV27 | CASSQRTGRRSGYGYTF | TGTGCCAGCAGTCAACGGACAGGTCGGCGAAGTGGCTATGGCTACACCTTC
TRBJ2-7 | few | NA | TRBV4-3 | CASSQDLPTYEQYF | TGCGCCAGCAGCCAAGATCTACCAACCTACGAGCAGTACTTC
TRBJ2-3 | few | NA | TRBV4-1 | CASSQEYRDTQYF | TGCGCCAGCAGCCAGGAGTATAGAGATACGCAGTATTTT
TRBJ2-7 | few | NA | TRBV20-1 | CSAKTTYEQYF | TGCAGTGCTAAAACTACCTACGAGCAGTACTTC
TRBJ2-7 | few | TRBD1 | TRBV5-8 | CASSRTGPYEQYF | TGTGCCAGCAGCCGGACAGGGCCCTACGAGCAGTACTTC
TRBJ2-3 | few | TRBD1 | TRBV2 | CASSEEGATQYF | TGTGCCAGCAGTGAAGAGGGGGCTACGCAGTATTTT
TRBJ2-7 | NA | TRBD2 | TRBV15 | CATSRDQWLAGDLYF | TGTGCCACCAGCAGAGATCAGTGGCTAGCGGGAGACCTGTACTTC
TRBJ1-2 | few | TRBD1 | TRBV6-1 | CASRTGDNNYGYTF | TGTGCCAGCAGGACAGGGGATAATAACTATGGCTACACCTTC
TRBJ2-3 | NA | TRBD2 | TRBV6-1 | CASKLAGGPDTQYF | TGTGCCAGCAAACTAGCGGGGGGGCCCGATACGCAGTATTTT
TRBJ1-2 | NA | TRBD1 | TRBV28 | CASSPRQGPSKGYTF | TGTGCCAGCAGTCCCCGACAGGGTCCCTCGAAGGGCTACACCTTC
TRBJ2-7 | NA | NA | TRBV6-6 | CASIDSVSYEQYF | TGTGCCAGCATCGACAGCGTCAGCTACGAGCAGTACTTC
TRBJ1-3 | NA | NA | TRBV5-1 | CASSLGVGNTIYF | TGCGCCAGCAGCTTGGGCGTTGGAAACACCATATATTTT
TRBJ1-2 | few | TRBD1 | TRBV5-4 | CASSPGTGSYGYTF | TGTGCCAGCAGCCCCGGGACAGGGAGCTATGGCTACACCTTC
TRBJ1-1 | few | NA | TRBV2 | CASSTGLNTEAFF | TGTGCCAGCAGTACAGGGTTGAACACTGAAGCTTTCTTT
TRBJ2-7 | few | NA | TRBV18 | CASSPTVGDEQYF | TGTGCCAGCTCACCAACCGTAGGGGACGAGCAGTACTTC
TRBJ1-5 | NA | NA | TRBV25-1 | CASSDSDSNQPQHF | TGTGCCAGCAGTGATAGTGATAGCAATCAGCCCCAGCATTTT
TRBJ1-2 | NA | NA | TRBV6-4 | CASSDQRDAGDSGYTF | TGTGCCAGCAGTGACCAAAGGGACGCCGGGGACTCTGGCTACACCTTC
TRBJ2-5 | NA | NA | TRBV27 | CASSSAGPGETQYF | TGTGCCAGCAGTTCGGCGGGGCCGGGGGAGACCCAGTACTTC
TRBJ1-5 | NA | NA | TRBV5-5 | CASSDREGRRNQPQHF | TGTGCCAGCAGCGATAGAGAGGGAAGGCGCAATCAGCCCCAGCATTTT
TRBJ1-1 | NA | NA | TRBV7-9 | CASSSVTPTEAFF | TGTGCCAGCAGCTCTGTAACACCGACTGAAGCTTTCTTT
TRBJ2-5 | NA | NA | TRBV27 | CASSPNVGTGSQETQYF | TGTGCCAGCAGCCCCAACGTTGGCACAGGGAGTCAAGAGACCCAGTACTTC
TRBJ2-7 | NA | NA | TRBV19 | CASSTTDESRYEQYF | TGTGCCAGTAGTACCACTGACGAGTCGAGGTACGAGCAGTACTTC
TRBJ2-3 | NA | NA | TRBV5-1 | CASSLAPGRGNTQYF | TGCGCCAGCAGCCTTGCACCCGGGAGAGGGAATACGCAGTATTTT
TRBJ2-5 | NA | TRBD1 | TRBV6-1 | CASSRGQTQETQYF | TGTGCCAGCAGCCGGGGACAGACCCAAGAGACCCAGTACTTC
TRBJ1-1 | few | TRBD1 | TRBV7-9 | CASSLRGVNTEAFF | TGTGCCAGCAGCCTCAGGGGGGTGAACACTGAAGCTTTCTTT
TRBJ2-7 | NA | NA | TRBV19 | CASSINTPYEQYF | TGTGCCAGTAGTATAAACACCCCCTACGAGCAGTACTTC
TRBJ2-5 | NA | NA | TRBV28 | CASSLGAVQETQYF | TGTGCCAGCAGTTTAGGGGCGGTCCAAGAGACCCAGTACTTC
TRBJ2-7 | few | TRBD1 | TRBV5-4 | CASSLQQGRYEQYF | TGTGCCAGCAGCCTCCAACAGGGGCGGTACGAGCAGTACTTC
TRBJ2-7 | few | TRBD2 | TRBV27 | CASSLAVAGEQYF | TGTGCCAGCAGTTTGGCGGTAGCGGGGGAGCAGTACTTC
TRBJ2-2 | NA | NA | TRBV29-1 | CSVTASNTGELFF | TGCAGCGTTACAGCCTCGAACACCGGGGAGCTGTTTTTT
TRBJ2-2 | NA | NA | TRBV27 | CASSLSGSGTGELFF | TGTGCCAGCAGTTTATCCGGGAGCGGAACCGGGGAGCTGTTTTTT
TRBJ2-7 | once | NA | TRBV7-3 | CASSMQGGSSYEQYF | TGTGCCAGCAGCATGCAAGGGGGAAGCTCCTACGAGCAGTACTTC
TRBJ2-7 | NA | TRBD1 | TRBV4-3 | CASSQRQGYEQYF | TGCGCCAGCAGTCAAAGACAGGGCTACGAGCAGTACTTC
TRBJ2-7 | NA | TRBD1 | TRBV7-2 | CASSRLRDRGHEQYF | TGTGCCAGCAGCAGACTCCGGGACAGGGGCCACGAGCAGTACTTC
TRBJ2-3 | NA | TRBD2 | TRBV28 | CASRGSGGAGTDTQYF | TGTGCCAGCAGGGGGAGCGGGGGGGCCGGCACAGATACGCAGTATTTT
TRBJ2-1 | few | TRBD2 | TRBV7-9 | CASSLVETSGGNNEQFF | TGTGCCAGCAGCTTAGTTGAGACTAGCGGGGGAAACAATGAGCAGTTCTTC
TRBJ2-7 | few | NA | TRBV5-1 | CASSFTATGEQYF | TGCGCCAGCAGCTTTACTGCCACGGGGGAGCAGTACTTC
TRBJ2-1 | few | TRBD2 | TRBV7-8 | CASSPRTSGSSYNEQFF | TGTGCCAGCAGCCCTCGGACTAGCGGGAGCTCCTACAATGAGCAGTTCTTC
TRBJ2-1 | NA | NA | TRBV7-3 | CASSLTARDENEQFF | TGTGCCAGCAGCCTGACGGCTAGAGATGAAAATGAGCAGTTCTTC
TRBJ2-2 | NA | NA | TRBV11-3 | CASSLSTGELFF | TGTGCCAGCAGCTTATCGACCGGGGAGCTGTTTTTT
TRBJ2-7 | NA | TRBD1 | TRBV18 | CASSPRGQGAYEQYF | TGTGCCAGCTCACCAAGGGGACAGGGGGCCTACGAGCAGTACTTC
TRBJ1-1 | once | TRBD1 | TRBV6-1 | CASSEHSGTVEAFF | TGTGCCAGCAGCGAACACTCCGGGACAGTTGAAGCCTTCTTT
TRBJ1-1 | few | TRBD1 | TRBV4-3 | CASSQGTGYNTEAFF | TGCGCCAGCAGCCAGGGGACAGGCTATAACACTGAAGCTTTCTTT
TRBJ2-7 | NA | TRBD1 | TRBV25-1 | CASRTGSYEQYF | TGTGCCAGCCGGACAGGGTCTTACGAGCAGTACTTC
TRBJ1-4 | few | NA | TRBV2 | CASSEGIKGETNEKLFF | TGTGCCAGCAGTGAAGGTATAAAGGGAGAAACTAATGAAAAACTGTTTTTT
TRBJ2-3 | few | TRBD1 | TRBV11-3 | CASSPRQGTLDTQYF | TGTGCCAGCAGCCCTCGACAGGGCACGTTGGATACGCAGTATTTT
TRBJ1-2 | NA | NA | TRBV7-2 | CASSTPGGGGGYTF | TGTGCCAGCAGCACACCGGGGGGCGGGGGTGGCTACACCTTC